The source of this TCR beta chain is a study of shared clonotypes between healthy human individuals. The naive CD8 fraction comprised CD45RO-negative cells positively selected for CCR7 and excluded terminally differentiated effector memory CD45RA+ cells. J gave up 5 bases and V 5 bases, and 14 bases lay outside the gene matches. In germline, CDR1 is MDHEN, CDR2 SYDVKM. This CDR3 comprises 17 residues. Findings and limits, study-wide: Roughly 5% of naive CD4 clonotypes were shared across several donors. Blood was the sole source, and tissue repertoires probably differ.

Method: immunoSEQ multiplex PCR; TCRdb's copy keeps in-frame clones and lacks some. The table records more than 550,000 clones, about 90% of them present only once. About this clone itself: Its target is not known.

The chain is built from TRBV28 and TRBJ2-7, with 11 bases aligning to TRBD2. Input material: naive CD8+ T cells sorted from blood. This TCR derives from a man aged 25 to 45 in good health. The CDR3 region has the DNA TGTGCCAGCAGTCCGATCCCCCGGACTAGCGGGTCCCACGAGCAGTACTTC. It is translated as CASSPIPRTSGSHEQYF.